Listed below are T cell receptor beta chains from one sample, sequenced in a study of T-cell reconstitution after alpha-beta-depleted transplantation in children. One entry per CDR3 protein, called by TCRdb with MiXCR from the PCR reads. This table holds approximately 190,000 distinct CDR3 sequences, roughly 6% found once. This material consisted of PBMCs, taken before TCRalphabeta/CD19-depleted stem cell transplant. These receptors came from a girl in the first two years of life with combined immunodeficiency, due to receive a stem cell transplant. The CDR3 runs from the conserved cysteine through the conserved F or W. D genes are given only for firm matches. Only some rows state a clone size, as once, few, many or a class for expanded clones.

j_call: TRBJ2-6
v_call: TRBV18
clone_size: few
d_call: -
cdr3_aa: CASSTSGANVLTF
cdr3_nt: TGTGCCAGCTCTACCTCTGGGGCCAACGTCCTGACTTTC

j_call: TRBJ2-7
v_call: TRBV7-2
clone_size: many
d_call: -
cdr3_aa: CASSFLSGSFVEQYF
cdr3_nt: TGTGCCAGCAGCTTCTTGTCGGGTTCCTTTGTCGAGCAGTACTTC

j_call: TRBJ2-7
v_call: TRBV5-1
clone_size: many
d_call: TRBD2
cdr3_aa: CASSLEREWYEQYF
cdr3_nt: TGCGCCAGCAGCTTGGAGCGGGAGTGGTACGAGCAGTACTTC

j_call: TRBJ2-4
v_call: TRBV29-1
clone_size: many
d_call: -
cdr3_aa: CSVEDSDRSNIQYF
cdr3_nt: TGCAGCGTTGAAGACAGCGACAGGTCCAACATTCAGTACTTC

j_call: TRBJ2-5
v_call: TRBV29-1
clone_size: many
d_call: -
cdr3_aa: CSVGGRTQETQYF
cdr3_nt: TGCAGCGTTGGGGGTCGGACCCAAGAGACCCAGTACTTC

j_call: TRBJ2-1
v_call: TRBV21-1
clone_size: few
d_call: -
cdr3_aa: CASSKAAGPFHEQFF
cdr3_nt: TGTGCCAGCAGCAAAGCGGCGGGCCCGTTTCATGAGCAGTTCTTC

j_call: TRBJ2-3
v_call: TRBV7-2
clone_size: many
d_call: -
cdr3_aa: CASSLRFSSPTDTQYF
cdr3_nt: TGTGCCAGCAGCTTACGATTCTCTAGCCCCACAGATACGCAGTATTTT

j_call: TRBJ2-3
v_call: TRBV12-3/TRBV12-4
clone_size: many
d_call: TRBD1
cdr3_aa: CASSFAYRQGKTDTQYF
cdr3_nt: TGTGCCAGCAGTTTCGCCTATAGACAGGGAAAAACAGATACGCAGTATTTT

j_call: TRBJ2-1
v_call: TRBV11-3
clone_size: many
d_call: -
cdr3_aa: CASSLSHDPSQSYNEQFF
cdr3_nt: TGTGCCAGCAGCTTATCCCATGACCCGTCGCAGTCCTACAATGAGCAGTTCTTC

j_call: TRBJ1-5
v_call: TRBV5-1
clone_size: many
d_call: -
cdr3_aa: CASSDGSVGNQPQHF
cdr3_nt: TGCGCCAGCAGCGACGGCTCTGTGGGCAATCAGCCCCAGCATTTT

j_call: TRBJ1-3
v_call: TRBV20-1
clone_size: many
d_call: TRBD1
cdr3_aa: CSASTDRAGNTIYF
cdr3_nt: TGCAGTGCTTCTACCGACAGGGCCGGAAACACCATATATTTT

j_call: TRBJ1-2
v_call: TRBV29-1
clone_size: many
d_call: TRBD1
cdr3_aa: CSVEDSGTAQIPVNYGYTF
cdr3_nt: TGCAGCGTTGAAGATTCCGGGACAGCCCAAATACCAGTTAACTATGGCTACACCTTC

j_call: TRBJ1-2
v_call: TRBV27
clone_size: many
d_call: -
cdr3_aa: CASSLNQFAGYGYTF
cdr3_nt: TGTGCCAGCAGTCTCAATCAATTTGCAGGGTATGGCTACACCTTC

j_call: TRBJ1-2
v_call: TRBV28
clone_size: many
d_call: -
cdr3_aa: CATITSGLSYGYTF
cdr3_nt: TGTGCCACCATAACTTCGGGGCTAAGCTATGGCTACACCTTC

j_call: TRBJ2-7
v_call: TRBV29-1
clone_size: many
d_call: -
cdr3_aa: CSVEDGSSYEQYF
cdr3_nt: TGCAGCGTAGAGGACGGAAGTTCCTACGAGCAGTACTTC

j_call: TRBJ2-3
v_call: TRBV2
clone_size: many
d_call: TRBD2
cdr3_aa: CASKSPSGKDTQYF
cdr3_nt: TGTGCCAGCAAATCCCCCAGCGGGAAAGATACGCAGTATTTT

j_call: TRBJ2-3
v_call: TRBV20-1
clone_size: many
d_call: TRBD2
cdr3_aa: CSALAEVGTDTQYF
cdr3_nt: TGCAGTGCTCTAGCGGAGGTGGGCACAGATACGCAGTATTTT

j_call: TRBJ2-1
v_call: TRBV7-8
clone_size: many
d_call: -
cdr3_aa: CASSSTRGFSYNEQFF
cdr3_nt: TGTGCCAGCAGCTCGACTCGAGGGTTCTCCTACAATGAGCAGTTCTTC

j_call: TRBJ2-1
v_call: TRBV3-1
clone_size: many
d_call: -
cdr3_aa: CASSHSIGYNEQFF
cdr3_nt: TGTGCCAGCAGCCACTCAATCGGGTACAATGAGCAGTTCTTC

j_call: TRBJ2-3
v_call: TRBV20-1
clone_size: many
d_call: -
cdr3_aa: CSARAGGADTQYF
cdr3_nt: TGCAGTGCTAGAGCCGGGGGCGCAGATACGCAGTATTTT

j_call: TRBJ2-7
v_call: TRBV4-1
clone_size: many
d_call: TRBD1
cdr3_aa: CASSAPGQGASTGYEQYF
cdr3_nt: TGCGCCAGCAGCGCACCGGGACAGGGGGCTTCGACCGGCTACGAGCAGTACTTC

j_call: TRBJ2-7
v_call: TRBV11-3
clone_size: many
d_call: -
cdr3_aa: CASSTPRDGFSYEQYF
cdr3_nt: TGTGCCAGCAGCACCCCCAGGGACGGATTCTCCTACGAGCAGTACTTC

j_call: TRBJ2-3
v_call: TRBV25-1
clone_size: many
d_call: TRBD1
cdr3_aa: CASSELGTATDTQYF
cdr3_nt: TGTGCCAGCAGTGAATTAGGGACAGCCACAGATACGCAGTATTTT

j_call: TRBJ2-3
v_call: TRBV20-1
clone_size: many
d_call: -
cdr3_aa: CSAPQGKPTDTQYF
cdr3_nt: TGCAGTGCACCTCAGGGCAAACCCACAGATACGCAGTATTTT

j_call: TRBJ2-7
v_call: TRBV11-2
clone_size: many
d_call: TRBD2
cdr3_aa: CASSFTQAGGPDEQYF
cdr3_nt: TGTGCCAGCAGCTTCACCCAAGCGGGGGGGCCCGACGAGCAGTACTTC

j_call: TRBJ1-3
v_call: TRBV28
clone_size: many
d_call: TRBD1
cdr3_aa: CAVGTGQSGNTIYF
cdr3_nt: TGTGCCGTCGGGACAGGGCAATCTGGAAACACCATATATTTT

j_call: TRBJ1-2
v_call: TRBV20-1
clone_size: -
d_call: -
cdr3_aa: CSANPSVPERYGYTF
cdr3_nt: TGCAGTGCAAATCCGAGTGTTCCGGAGCGCTATGGCTACACCTTC

j_call: TRBJ2-5
v_call: TRBV2
clone_size: many
d_call: TRBD2
cdr3_aa: CASTRERGGEGTQYF
cdr3_nt: TGTGCCAGCACCCGGGAGCGGGGGGGAGAAGGGACCCAGTACTTC

j_call: TRBJ2-2
v_call: TRBV9
clone_size: many
d_call: -
cdr3_aa: CASLGGDTGELFF
cdr3_nt: TGTGCCAGCCTTGGAGGGGACACCGGGGAGCTGTTTTTT

j_call: TRBJ2-7
v_call: TRBV12-3/TRBV12-4
clone_size: many
d_call: -
cdr3_aa: CASSLGTAEQYF
cdr3_nt: TGTGCCAGCAGTTTAGGGACAGCCGAGCAGTACTTC

j_call: TRBJ2-1
v_call: TRBV14
clone_size: -
d_call: -
cdr3_aa: CASSHTGTYNEQFF
cdr3_nt: TGTGCCAGCAGCCACACTGGGACCTACAATGAGCAGTTCTTC

j_call: TRBJ2-1
v_call: TRBV7-2
clone_size: few
d_call: TRBD2
cdr3_aa: CASSPPAGGPYNEQFF
cdr3_nt: TGTGCCAGCAGCCCACCGGCGGGGGGGCCCTACAATGAGCAGTTCTTC

j_call: TRBJ2-1
v_call: TRBV27
clone_size: -
d_call: TRBD1
cdr3_aa: CASSSAPTGLNEQFF
cdr3_nt: TGTGCCAGCAGTTCCGCGCCGACAGGGTTGAATGAGCAGTTCTTC

j_call: TRBJ2-5
v_call: TRBV7-2
clone_size: few
d_call: TRBD2
cdr3_aa: CASSLDSSGRQETQYF
cdr3_nt: TGTGCCAGCAGCTTAGACTCCAGCGGGAGGCAGGAGACCCAGTACTTC

j_call: TRBJ2-1
v_call: TRBV7-2
clone_size: many
d_call: TRBD2
cdr3_aa: CASSPGLAGGPGEQFF
cdr3_nt: TGTGCCAGCAGCCCGGGACTAGCGGGGGGGCCGGGTGAGCAGTTCTTC

j_call: TRBJ1-1
v_call: TRBV28
clone_size: few
d_call: -
cdr3_aa: CASSLLRERNTEAFF
cdr3_nt: TGTGCCAGCAGTTTATTACGGGAGCGGAACACTGAAGCTTTCTTT

j_call: TRBJ2-7
v_call: TRBV7-2
clone_size: many
d_call: TRBD2
cdr3_aa: CASSKLTSGAQYEQYF
cdr3_nt: TGTGCCAGCAGCAAACTGACTAGCGGGGCCCAATACGAGCAGTACTTC

j_call: TRBJ1-6
v_call: TRBV28
clone_size: many
d_call: -
cdr3_aa: CASSPKDSVSYNSPLHF
cdr3_nt: TGTGCCAGCAGTCCGAAGGACAGCGTCTCCTATAATTCACCCCTCCACTTT

j_call: TRBJ2-5
v_call: TRBV4-3
clone_size: few
d_call: -
cdr3_aa: CASSQDDEETQYF
cdr3_nt: TGCGCCAGCAGCCAAGACGACGAAGAGACCCAGTACTTC

j_call: TRBJ2-5
v_call: TRBV7-7
clone_size: few
d_call: TRBD1
cdr3_aa: CASSLTTGGLETQYF
cdr3_nt: TGTGCCAGCAGCTTAACAACAGGGGGTTTAGAGACCCAGTACTTC

j_call: TRBJ2-1
v_call: TRBV27
clone_size: many
d_call: TRBD2
cdr3_aa: CASTVAGAAFEQFF
cdr3_nt: TGTGCCAGCACCGTAGCGGGAGCGGCATTTGAGCAGTTCTTC

j_call: TRBJ2-7
v_call: TRBV5-1
clone_size: many
d_call: -
cdr3_aa: CASSLAWDLEPYEQYF
cdr3_nt: TGCGCCAGCAGCTTGGCGTGGGACTTGGAACCATACGAGCAGTACTTC

j_call: TRBJ2-3
v_call: TRBV29-1
clone_size: many
d_call: TRBD2
cdr3_aa: CSARSGRPTSDTQYF
cdr3_nt: TGCAGCGCCAGAAGCGGGAGGCCTACCTCAGATACGCAGTATTTT

j_call: TRBJ1-4
v_call: TRBV6-5
clone_size: many
d_call: -
cdr3_aa: CASSPGGEKLFF
cdr3_nt: TGTGCCAGCAGCCCCGGTGGGGAAAAACTGTTTTTT

j_call: TRBJ2-1
v_call: TRBV13
clone_size: many
d_call: -
cdr3_aa: CASSFHTAQFF
cdr3_nt: TGTGCCAGCAGCTTTCATACAGCACAGTTCTTC

j_call: TRBJ2-7
v_call: TRBV4-1
clone_size: many
d_call: TRBD2
cdr3_aa: CASSQEPGLAGEQYF
cdr3_nt: TGCGCCAGCAGCCAAGAACCGGGACTAGCGGGAGAGCAGTACTTC

j_call: TRBJ2-6
v_call: TRBV14
clone_size: many
d_call: -
cdr3_aa: CASSYLGVNRGANVLTF
cdr3_nt: TGTGCCAGCAGCTACCTAGGGGTCAACAGGGGGGCCAACGTCCTGACTTTC

j_call: TRBJ2-7
v_call: TRBV6-5
clone_size: many
d_call: -
cdr3_aa: CASIGAPNYEQYF
cdr3_nt: TGTGCCAGCATCGGAGCCCCTAACTACGAGCAGTACTTC

j_call: TRBJ2-7
v_call: TRBV11-2
clone_size: few
d_call: TRBD2
cdr3_aa: CASSLYIRGGGKVYEQYF
cdr3_nt: TGTGCCAGCAGCTTATATATTAGGGGCGGGGGTAAGGTATACGAGCAGTACTTC

j_call: TRBJ2-2
v_call: TRBV24-1
clone_size: many
d_call: TRBD1
cdr3_aa: CATRGPGGTGELFF
cdr3_nt: TGTGCCACGAGGGGTCCAGGGGGAACCGGGGAGCTGTTTTTT

j_call: TRBJ1-5
v_call: TRBV7-6
clone_size: few
d_call: -
cdr3_aa: CASSLTEGGQPQHF
cdr3_nt: TGTGCCAGCAGCTTAACGGAGGGGGGTCAGCCCCAGCATTTT

j_call: TRBJ2-5
v_call: TRBV20-1
clone_size: few
d_call: TRBD1
cdr3_aa: CSAGQGTETQYF
cdr3_nt: TGCAGTGCGGGACAGGGGACAGAGACCCAGTACTTC

j_call: TRBJ2-1
v_call: TRBV27
clone_size: many
d_call: -
cdr3_aa: CASSFRIGWGEQFF
cdr3_nt: TGTGCCAGCAGTTTCCGGATTGGATGGGGTGAGCAGTTCTTC

j_call: TRBJ1-4
v_call: TRBV20-1
clone_size: many
d_call: -
cdr3_aa: CSAYKGEEKLFF
cdr3_nt: TGCAGTGCATATAAGGGGGAGGAAAAACTGTTTTTT

j_call: TRBJ2-1
v_call: TRBV24-1
clone_size: few
d_call: -
cdr3_aa: CATSPSGQGTEQFF
cdr3_nt: TGTGCCACCAGTCCTAGCGGCCAGGGGACTGAGCAGTTCTTC